This TCR beta chain was sequenced during a study of cytomegalovirus exposure and HLA in healthy donors. Study information: HLA-typed donors contributed about 85 million unique TCRs, which were held in an early data release. Study-wide points: Presence/absence analyses treated sequencing depth as roughly uniform across donors. The majority of CMV-associated TCR beta chains were reported as apparently HLA-restricted in a later analysis. The CMV antigen specificity of a few CMV-associated chains was confirmed through in vitro analysis.

Note on this clone: As yet, its antigen is unknown.

Amplification used 60 Vbeta primers and 13 Jbeta primers. Assay: immunoSEQ multiplex PCR; the TCRdb copy retains only in-frame clones and omits some. The ten most abundant clones cover approximately 0.63% of a sample with about 84,000 clones. V trimming: 10 bases; J trimming: 5 bases; junction bases outside the gene matches: 10. Germline V gene sequence: CDR1 MDHEN, CDR2 SYDVKM. The CDR3 runs to 13 residues. This chain links TRBV28 with TRBJ2-5, with 7 bases that match TRBD1. The sequence came from a middle-aged man in good health and CMV-seronegative. Sequenced input: PBMCs. CDR3 DNA: TGTGCCACTCGACAGGGAAATGGGGAGACCCAGTACTTC. Its translation is CATRQGNGETQYF.